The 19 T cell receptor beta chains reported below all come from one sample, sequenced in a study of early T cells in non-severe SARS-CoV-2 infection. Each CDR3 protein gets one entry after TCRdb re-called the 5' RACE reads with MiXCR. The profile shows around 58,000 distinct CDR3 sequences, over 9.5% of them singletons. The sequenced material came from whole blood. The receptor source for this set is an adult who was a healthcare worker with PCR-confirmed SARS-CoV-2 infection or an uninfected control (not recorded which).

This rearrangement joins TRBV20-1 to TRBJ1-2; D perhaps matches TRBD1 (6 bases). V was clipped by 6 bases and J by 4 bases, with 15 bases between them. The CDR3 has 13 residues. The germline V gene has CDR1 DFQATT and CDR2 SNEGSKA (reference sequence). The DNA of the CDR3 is TGCAGTGCCCCCTCCCAGGGGCTCTATGGCTACACCTTC. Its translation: CSAPSQGLYGYTF.

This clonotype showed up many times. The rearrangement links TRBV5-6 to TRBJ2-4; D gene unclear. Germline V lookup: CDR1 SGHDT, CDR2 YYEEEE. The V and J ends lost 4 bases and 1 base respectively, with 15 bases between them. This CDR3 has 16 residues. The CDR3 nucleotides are TGTGCCAGCAGCGGACCAGGCAAAGGGGCCAAAAACATTCAGTACTTC. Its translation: CASSGPGKGAKNIQYF.

For the CDR3, the DNA is TGTGCCAGCAGCTTACAGCGCTACGAGCAGTACTTC. Translating it yields CASSLQRYEQYF. The gene calls are TRBV11-2 and TRBJ2-7; D is unclear. The germline V and J ends were trimmed by 2 bases and 3 bases, with 5 bases remaining between them. This CDR3 is built from 12 residues. Germline loops: CDR1 SGHAT, CDR2 FQNNGV.

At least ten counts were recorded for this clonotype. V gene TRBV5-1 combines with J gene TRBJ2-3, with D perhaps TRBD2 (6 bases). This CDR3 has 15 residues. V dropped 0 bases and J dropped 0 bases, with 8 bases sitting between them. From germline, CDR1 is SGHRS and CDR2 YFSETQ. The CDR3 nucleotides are TGCGCCAGCAGCTTGGCAGGGACTAGCACAGATACGCAGTATTTT. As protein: CASSLAGTSTDTQYF.

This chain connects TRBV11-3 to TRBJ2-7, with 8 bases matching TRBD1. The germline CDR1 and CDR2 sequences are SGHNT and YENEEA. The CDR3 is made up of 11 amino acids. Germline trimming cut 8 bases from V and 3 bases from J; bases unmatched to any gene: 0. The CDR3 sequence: CASGQGYEQYF. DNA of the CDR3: TGTGCCAGCGGACAGGGCTACGAGCAGTACTTC.

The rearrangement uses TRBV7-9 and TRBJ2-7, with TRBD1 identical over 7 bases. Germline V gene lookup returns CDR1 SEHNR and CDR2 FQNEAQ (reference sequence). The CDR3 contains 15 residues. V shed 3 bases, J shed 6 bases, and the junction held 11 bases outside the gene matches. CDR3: CASSFFLQGSGEQYF. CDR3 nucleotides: TGTGCCAGCAGCTTTTTCCTACAGGGGTCTGGCGAGCAGTACTTC. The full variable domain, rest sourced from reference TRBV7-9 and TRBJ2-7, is DTGVSQNPRHKITKRGQNVTFRCDPISEHNRLYWYRQTLGQGPEFLTYFQNEAQLEKSRLLSDRFSAERPKGSFSTLEIQRTEQGDSAMYLCASSFFLQGSGEQYFGPGTRLTVT.

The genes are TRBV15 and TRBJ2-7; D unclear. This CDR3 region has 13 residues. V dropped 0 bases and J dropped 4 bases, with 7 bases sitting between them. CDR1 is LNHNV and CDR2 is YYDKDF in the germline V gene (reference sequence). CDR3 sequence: CATSRETLYEQYF. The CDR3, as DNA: TGTGCCACCAGCAGAGAGACTTTATACGAGCAGTACTTC.

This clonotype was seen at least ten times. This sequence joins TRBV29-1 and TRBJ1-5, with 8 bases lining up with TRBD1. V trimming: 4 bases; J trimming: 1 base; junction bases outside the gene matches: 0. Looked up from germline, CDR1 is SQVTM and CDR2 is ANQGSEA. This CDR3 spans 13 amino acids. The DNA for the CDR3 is TGCAGCGTTGGACAGGGGAGCAATCAGCCCCAGCATTTT. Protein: CSVGQGSNQPQHF. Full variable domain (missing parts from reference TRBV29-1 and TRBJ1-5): SAVISQKPSRDICQRGTSLTIQCQVDSQVTMMFWYRQQPGQSLTLIATANQGSEATYESGFVIDKFPISRPNLTFSTLTVSNMSPEDSSIYLCSVGQGSNQPQHFGDGTRLSIL.

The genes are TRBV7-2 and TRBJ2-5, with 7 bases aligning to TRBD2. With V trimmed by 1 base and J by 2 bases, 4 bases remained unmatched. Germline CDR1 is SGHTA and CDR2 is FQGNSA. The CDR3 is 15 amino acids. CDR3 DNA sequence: TGTGCCAGCAGCTTAGGAGGAGCGGGACAAGAGACCCAGTACTTC. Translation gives CASSLGGAGQETQYF.

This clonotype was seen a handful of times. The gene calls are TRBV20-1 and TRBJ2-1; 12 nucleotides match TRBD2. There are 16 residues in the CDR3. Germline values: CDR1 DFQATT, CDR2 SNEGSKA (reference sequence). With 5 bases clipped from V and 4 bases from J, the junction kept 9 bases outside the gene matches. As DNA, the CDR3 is TGCAGTGCTCGATCGACTAGCGGGAGCGCTTACAATGAGCAGTTCTTC. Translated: CSARSTSGSAYNEQFF.

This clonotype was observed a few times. The CDR3 nucleotides are TGTGCCAGCAGTTCGGGAGTAAAGTTTAGCAATCAGCCCCAGCATTTT. This gives the protein CASSSGVKFSNQPQHF. The rearrangement joins TRBV2 to TRBJ1-5, with D uncertain. V lost 5 bases and J 0 bases, leaving 14 bases between the germline ends. This CDR3 has 16 residues. Germline V gene sequence: CDR1 SNHLY, CDR2 FYNNEI.

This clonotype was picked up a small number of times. The CDR3 DNA reads as TGTGCCAGCAGTTCCTCGACAGGGGGGTCGGCGCAGTATTTT. Its protein is CASSSSTGGSAQYF. The chain carries TRBV27 and TRBJ2-3; TRBD1 matches at 9 bases. This CDR3 is built from 14 residues. In germline, CDR1 is MNHEY, CDR2 SMNVEV (reference sequence). V was pared by 4 bases and J by 10 bases, with 9 bases of the junction left unmatched.

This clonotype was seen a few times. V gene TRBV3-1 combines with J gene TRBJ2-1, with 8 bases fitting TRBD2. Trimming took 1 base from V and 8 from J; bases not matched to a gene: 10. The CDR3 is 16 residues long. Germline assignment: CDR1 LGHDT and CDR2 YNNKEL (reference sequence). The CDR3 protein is CASSQGNRGGRDEQFF. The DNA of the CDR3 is TGTGCCAGCAGCCAAGGGAATCGGGGGGGCAGGGATGAGCAGTTCTTC.

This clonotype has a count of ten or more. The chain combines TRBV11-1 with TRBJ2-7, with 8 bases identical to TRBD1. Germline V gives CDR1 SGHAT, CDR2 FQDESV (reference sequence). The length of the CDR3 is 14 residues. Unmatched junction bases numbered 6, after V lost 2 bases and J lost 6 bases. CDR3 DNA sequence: TGTGCCAGCAGCTTATGGGGGACAGGCCTCGAGCAGTACTTC. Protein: CASSLWGTGLEQYF.

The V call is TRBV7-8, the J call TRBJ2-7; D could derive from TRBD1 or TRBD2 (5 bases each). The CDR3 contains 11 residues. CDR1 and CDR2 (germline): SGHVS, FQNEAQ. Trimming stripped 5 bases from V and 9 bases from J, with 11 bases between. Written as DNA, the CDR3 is TGTGCCAGCAGCCTACAGGAGGTGCAGTACTTC. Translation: CASSLQEVQYF.

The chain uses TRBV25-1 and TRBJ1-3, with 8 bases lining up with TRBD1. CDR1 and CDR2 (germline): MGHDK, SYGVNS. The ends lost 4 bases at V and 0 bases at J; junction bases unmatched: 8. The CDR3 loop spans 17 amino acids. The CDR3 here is CASSGIQGESSGNTIYF. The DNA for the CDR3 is TGTGCCAGCAGTGGCATACAGGGGGAAAGCTCTGGAAACACCATATATTTT.

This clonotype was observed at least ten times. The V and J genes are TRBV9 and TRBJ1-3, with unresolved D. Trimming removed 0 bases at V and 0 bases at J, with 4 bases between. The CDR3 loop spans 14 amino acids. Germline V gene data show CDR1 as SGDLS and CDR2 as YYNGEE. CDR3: CASSVESSGNTIYF. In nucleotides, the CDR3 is TGTGCCAGCAGCGTAGAGAGCTCTGGAAACACCATATATTTT.

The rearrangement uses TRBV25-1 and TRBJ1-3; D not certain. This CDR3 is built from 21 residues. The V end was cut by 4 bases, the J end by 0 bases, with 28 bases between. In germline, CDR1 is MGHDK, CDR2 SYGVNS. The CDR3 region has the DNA TGTGCCAGCAGTGCTATCCCTCCGCGCCTGGCCAACTGGGACTCTGGAAACACCATATATTTT. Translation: CASSAIPPRLANWDSGNTIYF.

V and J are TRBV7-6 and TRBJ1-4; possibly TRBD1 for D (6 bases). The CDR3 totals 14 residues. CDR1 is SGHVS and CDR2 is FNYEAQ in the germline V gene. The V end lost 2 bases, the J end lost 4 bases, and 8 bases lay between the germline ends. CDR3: CASSLSGVNEKLFF. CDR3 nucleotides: TGTGCCAGCAGCTTATCAGGGGTTAATGAAAAACTGTTTTTT.